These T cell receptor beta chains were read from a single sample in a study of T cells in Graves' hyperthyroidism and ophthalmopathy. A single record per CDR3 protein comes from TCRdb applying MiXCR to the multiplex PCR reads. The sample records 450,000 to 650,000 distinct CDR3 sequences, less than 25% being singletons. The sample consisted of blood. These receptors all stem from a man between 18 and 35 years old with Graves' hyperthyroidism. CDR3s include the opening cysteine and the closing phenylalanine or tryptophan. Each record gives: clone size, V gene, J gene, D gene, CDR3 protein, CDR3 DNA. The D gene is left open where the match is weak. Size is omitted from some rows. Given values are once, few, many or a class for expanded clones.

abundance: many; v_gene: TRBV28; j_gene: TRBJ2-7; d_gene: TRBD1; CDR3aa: CASSLPPGQGATYEQYF; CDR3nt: TGTGCCAGCAGTTTACCTCCGGGACAGGGGGCAACCTACGAGCAGTACTTC
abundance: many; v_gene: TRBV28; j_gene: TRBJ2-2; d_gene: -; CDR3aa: CASSRGASDTGELFF; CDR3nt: TGTGCCAGCTCACGAGGCGCTAGCGACACCGGGGAGCTGTTTTTT
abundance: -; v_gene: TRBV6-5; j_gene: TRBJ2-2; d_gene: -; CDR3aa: CASSYGTALNTGELFF; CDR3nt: TGTGCCAGCAGTTACGGTACAGCTCTGAACACCGGGGAGCTGTTTTTT
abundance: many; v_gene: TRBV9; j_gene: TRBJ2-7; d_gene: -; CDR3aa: CASSVSSRGDYEQYF; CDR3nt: TGTGCCAGCAGCGTATCGTCAAGGGGGGACTACGAGCAGTACTTC
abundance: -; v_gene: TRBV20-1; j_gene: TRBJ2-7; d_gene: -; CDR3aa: CSATLQKQQYF; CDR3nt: TGCAGTGCCACCCTCCAAAAGCAGCAGTACTTC
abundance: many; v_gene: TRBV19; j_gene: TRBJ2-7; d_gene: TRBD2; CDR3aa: CASSIGSGTYEQYF; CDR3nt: TGTGCCAGTAGTATTGGTAGCGGGACCTACGAGCAGTACTTC
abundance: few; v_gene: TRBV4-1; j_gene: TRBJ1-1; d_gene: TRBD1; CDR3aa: CASTTGTGVNTEAFF; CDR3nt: TGCGCCAGCACCACGGGGACAGGGGTGAACACTGAAGCTTTCTTT
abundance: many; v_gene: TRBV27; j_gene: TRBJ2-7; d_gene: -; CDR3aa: CASSLSTGGSGGREQYF; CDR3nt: TGTGCCAGCAGTTTATCAACAGGGGGCAGCGGGGGAAGGGAGCAGTACTTC
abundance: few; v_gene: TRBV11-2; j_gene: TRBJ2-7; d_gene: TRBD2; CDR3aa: CASSFSSGGSYEQYF; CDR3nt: TGTGCCAGCAGCTTTTCGAGCGGGGGGTCCTACGAGCAGTACTTC
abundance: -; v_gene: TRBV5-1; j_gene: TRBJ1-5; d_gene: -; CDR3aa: CASRYTDNQPQHF; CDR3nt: TGCGCCAGCAGGTATACAGACAATCAGCCCCAGCATTTT
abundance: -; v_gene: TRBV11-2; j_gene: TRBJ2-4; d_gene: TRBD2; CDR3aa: CASSLSSAGPGNIQYF; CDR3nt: TGTGCCAGCAGCCTGAGCTCAGCGGGGCCCGGAAACATTCAGTACTTC
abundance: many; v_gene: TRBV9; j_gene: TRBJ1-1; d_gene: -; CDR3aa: CASSPDSFMNTEAFF; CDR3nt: TGTGCCAGCAGCCCTGACAGCTTTATGAACACTGAAGCTTTCTTT
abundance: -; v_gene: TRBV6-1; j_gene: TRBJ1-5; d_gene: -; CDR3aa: CASRLKGMGNQPQHF; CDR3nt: TGTGCCAGCAGATTGAAGGGGATGGGCAATCAGCCCCAGCATTTT
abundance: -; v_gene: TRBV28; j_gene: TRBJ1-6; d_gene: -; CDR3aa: CASSLRRGPNNSPLHF; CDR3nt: TGTGCCAGCAGTCTTCGACGAGGGCCCAATAATTCACCCCTCCACTTT
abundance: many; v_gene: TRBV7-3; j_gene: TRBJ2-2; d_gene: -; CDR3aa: CASSLTKGGGGTGELFF; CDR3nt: TGTGCCAGCAGCTTAACGAAAGGGGGCGGGGGCACCGGGGAGCTGTTTTTT
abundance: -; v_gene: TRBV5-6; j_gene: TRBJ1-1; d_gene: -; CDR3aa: CASIWRGTKNTEAFF; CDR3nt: TGTGCCAGCATCTGGAGGGGGACGAAGAACACTGAAGCTTTCTTT
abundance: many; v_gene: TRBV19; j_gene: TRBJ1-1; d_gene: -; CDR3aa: CASRTGPGEAEAFF; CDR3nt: TGTGCCAGTAGGACGGGACCGGGGGAGGCTGAAGCTTTCTTT
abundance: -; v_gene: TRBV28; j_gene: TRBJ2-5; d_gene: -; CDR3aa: CASSYRDYQETQYF; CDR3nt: TGTGCCAGCAGTTACCGGGACTACCAAGAGACCCAGTACTTC
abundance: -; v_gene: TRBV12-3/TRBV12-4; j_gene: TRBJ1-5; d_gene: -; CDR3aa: CASSFSNQPHHF; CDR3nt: TGTGCCAGCAGTTTCAGCAATCAGCCCCATCATTTT
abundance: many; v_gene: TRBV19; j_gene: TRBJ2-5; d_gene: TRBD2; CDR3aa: CASSPWTSGDQETQYF; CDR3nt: TGTGCCAGTAGTCCGTGGACTAGCGGGGACCAAGAGACCCAGTACTTC
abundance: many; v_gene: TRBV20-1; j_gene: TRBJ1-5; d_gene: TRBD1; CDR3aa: CSATRQGAKPQHF; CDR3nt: TGCAGTGCTACCAGACAGGGGGCTAAGCCCCAGCATTTT
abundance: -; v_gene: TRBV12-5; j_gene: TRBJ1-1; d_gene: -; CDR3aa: CASGTRGVNTEAFF; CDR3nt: TGTGCTAGTGGTACCCGGGGGGTCAACACTGAAGCTTTCTTT
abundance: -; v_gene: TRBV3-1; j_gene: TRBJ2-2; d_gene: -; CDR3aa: CASSPLGWELFF; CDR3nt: TGTGCCAGCAGCCCCCTCGGGTGGGAGCTGTTTTTT
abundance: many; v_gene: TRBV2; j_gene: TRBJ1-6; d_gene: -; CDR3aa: CASRGSDSLNSPLHF; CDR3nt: TGTGCCAGCAGGGGGTCGGACAGTTTGAATTCACCCCTCCACTTT
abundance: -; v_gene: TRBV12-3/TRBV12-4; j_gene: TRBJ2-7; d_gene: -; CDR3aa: CASSLTEQDDQYF; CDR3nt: TGTGCCAGCAGTTTAACGGAGCAGGACGATCAGTACTTC
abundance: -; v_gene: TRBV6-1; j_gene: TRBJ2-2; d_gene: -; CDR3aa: CASSGGRGELFF; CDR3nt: TGTGCCAGCAGTGGCGGCAGGGGGGAGCTGTTTTTT
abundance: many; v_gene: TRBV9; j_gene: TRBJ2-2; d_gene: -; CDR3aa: CASSPISGTGELFF; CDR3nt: TGTGCCAGCAGCCCCATCTCTGGCACCGGGGAGCTGTTTTTT
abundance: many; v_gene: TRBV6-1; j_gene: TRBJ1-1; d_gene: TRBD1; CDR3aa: CASAGTVGSGTEAFF; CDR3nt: TGTGCCAGTGCCGGGACAGTAGGGTCGGGCACTGAAGCTTTCTTT
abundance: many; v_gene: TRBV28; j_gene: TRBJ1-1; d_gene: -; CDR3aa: CASRGGSMNTEAFF; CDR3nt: TGTGCCAGCCGTGGGGGCTCAATGAACACTGAAGCTTTCTTT
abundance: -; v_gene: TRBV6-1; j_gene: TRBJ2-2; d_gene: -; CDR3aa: CASGPSISGELFF; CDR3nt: TGTGCCAGTGGGCCTTCAATCTCCGGGGAGCTGTTTTTT
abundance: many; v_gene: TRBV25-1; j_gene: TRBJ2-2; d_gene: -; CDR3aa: CASSEAGGGWGELFF; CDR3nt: TGTGCCAGCAGTGAAGCGGGCGGTGGTTGGGGGGAGCTGTTTTTT
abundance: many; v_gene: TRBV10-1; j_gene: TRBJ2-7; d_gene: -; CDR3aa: CASRADYEQYF; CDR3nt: TGCGCCAGCCGGGCCGACTACGAGCAGTACTTC
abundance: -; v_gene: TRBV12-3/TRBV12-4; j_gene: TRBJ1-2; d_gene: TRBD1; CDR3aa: CASSSSSAGQGSGYTF; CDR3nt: TGTGCCAGCAGTTCGTCCTCCGCGGGACAGGGAAGTGGCTACACCTTC
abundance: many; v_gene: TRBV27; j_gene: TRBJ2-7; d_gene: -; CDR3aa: CASSLAGPPLGEQYF; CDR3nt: TGTGCCAGCAGTTTAGCCGGGCCTCCCCTGGGCGAGCAGTACTTC
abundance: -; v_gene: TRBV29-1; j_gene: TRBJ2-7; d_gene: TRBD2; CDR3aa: CSVTSSVLTSGSDEQYF; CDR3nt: TGCAGCGTTACTTCTTCGGTTCTGACTAGCGGGAGTGACGAGCAGTACTTC
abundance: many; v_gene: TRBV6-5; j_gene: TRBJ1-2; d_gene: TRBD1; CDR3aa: CASSSARDRGFGYTF; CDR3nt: TGTGCCAGCAGTTCAGCCCGGGACAGGGGATTTGGCTACACCTTC
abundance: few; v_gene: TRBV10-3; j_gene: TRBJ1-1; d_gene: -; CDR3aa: CAISNQGFNTEAFF; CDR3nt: TGTGCCATCAGTAACCAGGGATTCAACACTGAAGCTTTCTTT
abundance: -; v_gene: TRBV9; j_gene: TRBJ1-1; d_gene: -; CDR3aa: CASSPGGVVEAFF; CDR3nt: TGTGCCAGCAGCCCCGGCGGGGTGGTTGAAGCTTTCTTT
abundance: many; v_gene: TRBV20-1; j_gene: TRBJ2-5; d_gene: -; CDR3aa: CSARGAQETQYF; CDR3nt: TGCAGTGCTAGAGGGGCACAAGAGACCCAGTACTTC
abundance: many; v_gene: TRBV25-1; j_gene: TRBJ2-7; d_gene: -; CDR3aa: CASSELGFYEQYF; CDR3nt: TGTGCCAGCAGTGAATTAGGCTTCTACGAGCAGTACTTC
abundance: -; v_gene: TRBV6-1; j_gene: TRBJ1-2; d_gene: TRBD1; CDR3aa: CASSLRQGLVGYTF; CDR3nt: TGTGCCAGCAGTCTCCGACAGGGCTTGGTCGGCTACACCTTC
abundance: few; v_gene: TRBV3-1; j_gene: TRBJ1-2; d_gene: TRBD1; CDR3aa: CASSQARGQVYGYTF; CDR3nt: TGTGCCAGCAGCCAGGCCAGGGGGCAGGTCTATGGCTACACCTTC
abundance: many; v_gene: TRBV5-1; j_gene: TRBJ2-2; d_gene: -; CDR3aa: CASSFGTTNTGELFF; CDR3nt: TGCGCCAGCAGCTTTGGGACAACGAACACCGGGGAGCTGTTTTTT
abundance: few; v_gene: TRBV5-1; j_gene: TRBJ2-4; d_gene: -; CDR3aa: CASSLRPGHQNIKYF; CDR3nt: TGCGCCAGCAGCCTAAGACCGGGACACCAAAACATTAAGTACTTC
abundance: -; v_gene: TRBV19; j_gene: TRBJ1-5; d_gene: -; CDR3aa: CASSLWASSNQPQHF; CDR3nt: TGTGCCAGTAGTCTATGGGCAAGTAGCAATCAGCCCCAGCATTTT
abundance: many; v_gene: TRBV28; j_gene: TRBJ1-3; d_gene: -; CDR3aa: CASSLYTGPSGNTIYF; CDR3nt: TGTGCCAGCAGTTTATATACAGGGCCATCTGGAAACACCATATATTTT
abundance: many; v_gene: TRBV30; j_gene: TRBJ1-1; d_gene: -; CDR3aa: CAFHRDGTEAFF; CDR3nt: TGTGCCTTCCACAGGGATGGCACTGAAGCTTTCTTT
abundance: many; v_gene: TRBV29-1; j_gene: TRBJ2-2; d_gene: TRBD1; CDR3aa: CSVDGDRAGELFF; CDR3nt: TGCAGCGTTGATGGGGACAGGGCCGGGGAGCTGTTTTTT
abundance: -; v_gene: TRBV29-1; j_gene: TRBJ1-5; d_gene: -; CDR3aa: CSVVAGGNQPQHF; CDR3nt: TGCAGCGTTGTGGCAGGGGGCAATCAGCCCCAGCATTTT
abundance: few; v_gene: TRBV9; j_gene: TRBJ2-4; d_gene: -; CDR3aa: CASSPGRIKNIQYF; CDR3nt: TGTGCCAGCAGCCCGGGCCGGATAAAAAACATTCAGTACTTC
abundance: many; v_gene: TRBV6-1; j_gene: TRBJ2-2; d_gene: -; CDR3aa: CASSPQTGELFF; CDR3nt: TGTGCCAGCAGTCCTCAGACCGGGGAGCTGTTTTTT
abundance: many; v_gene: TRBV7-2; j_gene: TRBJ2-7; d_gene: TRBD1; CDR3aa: CASSRGQAGEQYF; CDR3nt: TGTGCCAGCAGCAGAGGACAGGCCGGCGAGCAGTACTTC
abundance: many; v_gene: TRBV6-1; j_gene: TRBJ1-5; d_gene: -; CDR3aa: CASGHGTFGQPQHF; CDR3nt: TGTGCCAGCGGCCACGGAACCTTCGGGCAGCCCCAGCATTTT
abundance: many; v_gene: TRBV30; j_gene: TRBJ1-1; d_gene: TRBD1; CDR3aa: CAWIGQGYTEAFF; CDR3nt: TGTGCCTGGATCGGACAGGGGTACACTGAAGCTTTCTTT
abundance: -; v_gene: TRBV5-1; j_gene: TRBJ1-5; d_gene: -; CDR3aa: CACSLSSNQPQHF; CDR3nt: TGCGCCTGCAGCTTGAGTAGCAATCAGCCCCAGCATTTT
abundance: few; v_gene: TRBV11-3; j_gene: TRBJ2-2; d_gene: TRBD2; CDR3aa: CASSLVVGLAGGINTGELFF; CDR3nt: TGTGCCAGCAGCTTAGTGGTGGGTCTAGCGGGGGGGATCAACACCGGGGAGCTGTTTTTT
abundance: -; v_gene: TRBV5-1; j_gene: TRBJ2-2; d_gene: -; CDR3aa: CASQNTPGAYTGELFF; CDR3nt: TGCGCCAGCCAGAACACCCCGGGGGCCTACACCGGGGAGCTGTTTTTT
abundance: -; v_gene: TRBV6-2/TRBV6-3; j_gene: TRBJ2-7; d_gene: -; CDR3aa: CATLWEYEQYF; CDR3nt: TGTGCCACCTTATGGGAGTACGAGCAGTACTTC